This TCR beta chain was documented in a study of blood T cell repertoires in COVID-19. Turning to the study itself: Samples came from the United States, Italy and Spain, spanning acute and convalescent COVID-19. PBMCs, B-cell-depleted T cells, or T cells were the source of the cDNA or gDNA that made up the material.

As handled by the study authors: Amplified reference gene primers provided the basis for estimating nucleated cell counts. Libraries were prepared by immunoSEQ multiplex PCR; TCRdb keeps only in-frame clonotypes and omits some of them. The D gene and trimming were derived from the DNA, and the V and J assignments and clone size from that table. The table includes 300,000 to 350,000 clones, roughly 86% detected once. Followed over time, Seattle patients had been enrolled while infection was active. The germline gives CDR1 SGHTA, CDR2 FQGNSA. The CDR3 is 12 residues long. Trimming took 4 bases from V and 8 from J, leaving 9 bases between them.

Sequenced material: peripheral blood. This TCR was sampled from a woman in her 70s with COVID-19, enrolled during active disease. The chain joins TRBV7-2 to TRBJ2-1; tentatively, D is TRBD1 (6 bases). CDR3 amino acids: CASSSGAYEQFF. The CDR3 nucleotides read TGTGCCAGCAGCTCAGGGGCGTATGAGCAGTTCTTC.